These T cell receptor beta chains were read from a single sample in a study of cytomegalovirus exposure and HLA in healthy donors. The repertoire was sequenced with immunoSEQ multiplex PCR; TCRdb's copy has only in-frame clones and lacks some. The sample consists of some 170,000 clones, roughly 74% of them appearing once. The source material was PBMCs. The receptor source for this set is a female donor in good health and CMV-seronegative. Each CDR3 is given with its conserved first and last residue. The order of the fields is D gene, J gene, V gene, clone size, CDR3 DNA, CDR3 protein. D genes are given only for firm matches. Some rows have no size entry. The others give once, few or many, or a class for an expanded clone.

d_gene: NA; j_gene: TRBJ1-1; v_gene: TRBV5-1; abundance: NA; CDR3nt: TGCGCCAGCAGCAAAGGGGAAGGTCTCTCTGAAGCTTTCTTT; CDR3aa: CASSKGEGLSEAFF
d_gene: NA; j_gene: TRBJ2-7; v_gene: TRBV7-2; abundance: NA; CDR3nt: TGTGCCAGCAGCCCTCAACAAGATTTTTACGAGCAGTACTTC; CDR3aa: CASSPQQDFYEQYF
d_gene: NA; j_gene: TRBJ2-1; v_gene: TRBV28; abundance: NA; CDR3nt: TGTGCCAGCAGGCCCCTAAGGAGGTTTAATGAGCAGTTCTTC; CDR3aa: CASRPLRRFNEQFF
d_gene: TRBD1; j_gene: TRBJ1-5; v_gene: TRBV2; abundance: few; CDR3nt: TGTGCCAGCACCCGGACAGGGGGCGAGCAGCCCCAGCATTTT; CDR3aa: CASTRTGGEQPQHF
d_gene: TRBD1; j_gene: TRBJ2-1; v_gene: TRBV6-6; abundance: NA; CDR3nt: TGTGCCAGCAGTTACCAGGGGGCGGGGGAGCAGTTCTTC; CDR3aa: CASSYQGAGEQFF
d_gene: NA; j_gene: TRBJ1-5; v_gene: TRBV2; abundance: NA; CDR3nt: TGTGCCAGCACCGGGGTACTTAAAGAGCAGCCCCAGCATTTT; CDR3aa: CASTGVLKEQPQHF
d_gene: NA; j_gene: TRBJ1-5; v_gene: TRBV15; abundance: NA; CDR3nt: TGTGCCACCAGCCATGACAGGCGCAATCAGCCCCAGCATTTT; CDR3aa: CATSHDRRNQPQHF
d_gene: NA; j_gene: TRBJ1-3; v_gene: TRBV19; abundance: NA; CDR3nt: TGTGCCAGTAGTATGTGGGCCACAAGCTCTGGAAACACCATATATTTT; CDR3aa: CASSMWATSSGNTIYF
d_gene: TRBD1; j_gene: TRBJ2-7; v_gene: TRBV29-1; abundance: NA; CDR3nt: TGCAGCGCTGGGGACAGCGAGCAGTACTTC; CDR3aa: CSAGDSEQYF
d_gene: TRBD2; j_gene: TRBJ2-1; v_gene: TRBV13; abundance: NA; CDR3nt: TGTGCCAGCAGCTCATCGGGGCGGGGGGGCCGGCCTTACAATGAGCAGTTCTTC; CDR3aa: CASSSSGRGGRPYNEQFF
d_gene: TRBD1; j_gene: TRBJ1-1; v_gene: TRBV11-2; abundance: NA; CDR3nt: TGTGCCAGCAGCCAATTCCGGGACAGCAACACTGAAGCTTTCTTT; CDR3aa: CASSQFRDSNTEAFF
d_gene: NA; j_gene: TRBJ1-1; v_gene: TRBV2; abundance: NA; CDR3nt: TGTGCCACTTTGCAGGGAATTGGGAACACTGAAGCTTTCTTT; CDR3aa: CATLQGIGNTEAFF
d_gene: TRBD1; j_gene: TRBJ1-2; v_gene: TRBV19; abundance: once; CDR3nt: TGTGCCAGTAGTCCGGGACAGCCTAACTATGGCTACACCTTC; CDR3aa: CASSPGQPNYGYTF
d_gene: NA; j_gene: TRBJ2-4; v_gene: TRBV19; abundance: NA; CDR3nt: TGTGCCAGTAGTATTGGAGGGGGGGACAAAAGACTAGCCAAAAACATTCAGTACTTC; CDR3aa: CASSIGGGDKRLAKNIQYF
d_gene: NA; j_gene: TRBJ2-2; v_gene: TRBV4-1; abundance: NA; CDR3nt: TGCGCCAGCAGCCAGGTCCTGAGTGCGGAGCTGTTTTTT; CDR3aa: CASSQVLSAELFF
d_gene: TRBD1; j_gene: TRBJ1-5; v_gene: TRBV6-5; abundance: once; CDR3nt: TGTGCCAGCAGCGAAGGGACAGAAAATCAGCCCCAGCATTTT; CDR3aa: CASSEGTENQPQHF
d_gene: TRBD1; j_gene: TRBJ1-1; v_gene: TRBV5-1; abundance: few; CDR3nt: TGCGCCAGCAGCTTTACAGGGGCGAACACTGAAGCTTTCTTT; CDR3aa: CASSFTGANTEAFF